This T cell receptor (beta chain) was recorded in a study of blood T cell repertoires in COVID-19. Study-level background: The study drew acute and convalescent COVID-19 samples from the United States, Italy and Spain. PBMCs, B-cell-depleted T cells, or T cells provided the cDNA or gDNA that made up the material.

The length of the CDR3 is 14 residues. Germline values: CDR1 SGHTA, CDR2 FQGNSA. The V segment lost 6 bases and the J segment 0 bases; nucleotides outside the gene matches: 5. This clone was counted between two and nine times. As processed by the authors: Amplification of reference gene primers provided the estimated nucleated cell counts. Method: immunoSEQ multiplex PCR; TCRdb's copy keeps in-frame clones and lacks some. From that table come the V and J calls and clone size; the DNA was used to work out D and trimming. The sample consists of some 67,000 clones, 75% to 80% of them appearing once. This clonotype was sampled from a woman aged 55-69 years with acute or convalescent COVID-19. The sequenced sample consisted of peripheral blood. This rearrangement joins TRBV7-2 to TRBJ2-7; 7 positions agree with TRBD1. DNA of the CDR3: TGTGCCAGCAGGCCCGGGACAGACTCCTACGAGCAGTACTTC. Translation gives CASRPGTDSYEQYF.